Sequencing of this TCR beta chain was carried out in a study of CD8 T cells in ankylosing spondylitis (TCRdb year 2017). With regard to the full study: T cell receptor beta repertoires were profiled in healthy donors and ankylosing spondylitis patients so that disease-linked TCR variants could be found. Peripheral blood was sampled, and synovial fluid was also collected from ankylosing spondylitis patients. In total, the full study cohort was made up of 85 to 140 healthy donors and 25 or so ankylosing spondylitis patients.

General conclusions and limits of the study: Blood from ankylosing spondylitis patients appeared to be characterized by a TCR beta motif made up of eight highly homologous amino acid variants. A CD8+ phenotype was shown by the disease-linked clones, which were found at relatively low frequencies in peripheral blood. Some motif variants had previously been reported in the synovial fluid and blood of reactive arthritis patients, which suggests shared mechanisms of disease initiation. Significant enrichment of the disease-linked clones was reported in matched synovial fluid samples from ankylosing spondylitis patients.

In its sample, this clonotype was seen many times. Its cognate antigen has yet to be identified. Base quality data are lacking; no much larger clone is found one base away. The V end loses 3 bases and the J end loses 2 bases, and a stretch of 9 bases separates them. The CDR3 spans 14 residues, from the cysteine through the phenylalanine. The kept DNA is CDR3 alone, 42 bases in frame from the first base. The reads were generated on an Illumina HiSeq 2500. Quantitative 5'-RACE with molecular barcodes was the method used to prepare the TCR beta libraries. The authors' pipeline ran thus. To identify disease-linked TCR variants, a new computational method was used, one built on a probabilistic model of VDJ rearrangement. Using fastp at Q25 and MiXCR, TCRdb reprocessed the public reads and kept productive beta chains. Each CDR3 protein gets just one entry, which takes the most common genes and DNA from the rows behind it. The V and J calls and clone size come from TCRdb's table, not from the authors' own analysis. For this sample the table gives around 140,000 distinct CDR3 sequences, of which 15% to 20% were detected only once. Around a third of the sample rests with the top ten.

The sequenced sample was blood, either unsorted or a sorted T cell fraction (not recorded which). In this chain, TRBV12-3 or TRBV12-4 is recombined with TRBJ2-3; the D region possibly corresponds to TRBD1 (5 bases align). The TCR sequence derives from a male donor with ankylosing spondylitis. In nucleotides, the sequence is TGTGCCAGCAGTTTTTGGGGCGACACAGATACGCAGTATTTT. It encodes CASSFWGDTDTQYF.